This is a list of T cell receptor beta chains from one sample in a study of blood T cell repertoires in COVID-19. The data were produced by immunoSEQ multiplex PCR, yet TCRdb's version contains in-frame clones alone and is incomplete. The table records approximately 280,000 clones, roughly 87% of them present only once. The source material was peripheral blood. The receptors stem from a man aged 18 to 30 with active or convalescent COVID-19. The CDR3 runs from the conserved cysteine through the conserved F or W. D genes are given only for firm matches. Clone size is shown for a subset of rows, as once, few, many or a class of expanded clone.

V gene	J gene	D gene	clone size	CDR3 length	CDR3 protein	CDR3 DNA
TRBV5-1	TRBJ1-6	TRBD1	NA	14	CASRNRDRGFPLHF	TGCGCCAGCAGAAACCGGGACAGAGGGTTTCCCCTCCACTTT
TRBV9	TRBJ1-4	NA	NA	15	CASSVATGLGEKLFF	TGTGCCAGCAGCGTAGCTACGGGGTTGGGTGAAAAACTGTTTTTT
TRBV11-2	TRBJ2-7	NA	NA	15	CASSQVTGRGGEQYF	TGTGCCAGCAGCCAAGTTACAGGGAGGGGAGGCGAGCAGTACTTC
TRBV9	TRBJ2-1	NA	NA	13	CASSVAQFNEQFF	TGTGCCAGCAGCGTAGCCCAGTTCAATGAGCAGTTCTTC
TRBV6-6	TRBJ2-3	NA	NA	13	CASSYPGIDTQYF	TGTGCCAGCAGTTACCCAGGGATAGATACGCAGTATTTT
TRBV7-3	TRBJ2-5	NA	few	16	CASSLNGGAGQETQYF	TGTGCCAGCAGCTTAAACGGCGGGGCGGGTCAAGAGACCCAGTACTTC
TRBV11-2	TRBJ2-6	NA	NA	17	CASSSPLAYSGANVLTF	TGTGCCAGCAGCTCACCCCTTGCCTACTCTGGGGCCAACGTCCTGACTTTC
TRBV10-1	TRBJ2-7	NA	NA	13	CASSDGKAYEQYF	TGCGCCAGCAGTGACGGGAAAGCCTACGAGCAGTACTTC
TRBV4-1	TRBJ1-1	NA	NA	14	CASSPGRGGTEAFF	TGCGCCAGCAGCCCGGGGAGGGGGGGAACTGAAGCTTTCTTT
TRBV20-1	TRBJ2-5	TRBD2	NA	13	CSASSGLQETQYF	TGCAGTGCTAGTAGCGGGCTGCAAGAGACCCAGTACTTC